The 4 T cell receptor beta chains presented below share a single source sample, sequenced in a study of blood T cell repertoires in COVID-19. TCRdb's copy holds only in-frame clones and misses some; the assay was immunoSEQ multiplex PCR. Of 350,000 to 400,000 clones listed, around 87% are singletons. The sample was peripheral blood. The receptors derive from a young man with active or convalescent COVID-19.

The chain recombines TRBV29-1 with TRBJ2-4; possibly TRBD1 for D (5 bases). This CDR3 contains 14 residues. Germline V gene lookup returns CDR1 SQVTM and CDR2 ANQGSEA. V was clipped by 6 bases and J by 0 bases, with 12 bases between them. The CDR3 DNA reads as TGCAGCGTGAAAGGGGTTCTAGCCAAAAACATTCAGTACTTC. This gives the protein CSVKGVLAKNIQYF.

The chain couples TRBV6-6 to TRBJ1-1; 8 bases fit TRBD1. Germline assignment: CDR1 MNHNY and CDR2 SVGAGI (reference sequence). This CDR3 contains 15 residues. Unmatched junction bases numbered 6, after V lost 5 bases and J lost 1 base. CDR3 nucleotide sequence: TGTGCCAGCAGTCAAGACAGGGGTGGGAACACTGAAGCTTTCTTT. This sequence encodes CASSQDRGGNTEAFF.

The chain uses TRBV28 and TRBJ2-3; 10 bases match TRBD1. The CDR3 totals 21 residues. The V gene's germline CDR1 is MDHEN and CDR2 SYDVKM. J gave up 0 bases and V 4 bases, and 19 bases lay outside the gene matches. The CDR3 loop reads CASSSLESKGQGRGSTDTQYF. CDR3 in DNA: TGTGCCAGCAGTTCCCTCGAGTCGAAGGGACAGGGGAGGGGTAGCACAGATACGCAGTATTTT. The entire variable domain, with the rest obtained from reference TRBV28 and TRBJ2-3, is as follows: DVKVTQSSRYLVKRTGEKVFLECVQDMDHENMFWYRQDPGLGLRLIYFSYDVKMKEKGDIPEGYSVSREKKERFSLILESASTNQTSMYLCASSSLESKGQGRGSTDTQYFGPGTRLTVL.

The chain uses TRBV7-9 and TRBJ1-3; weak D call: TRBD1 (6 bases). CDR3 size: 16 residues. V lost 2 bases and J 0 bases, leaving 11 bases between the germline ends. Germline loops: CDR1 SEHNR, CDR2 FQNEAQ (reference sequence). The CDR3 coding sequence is TGTGCCAGCAGCTTACTCGGGACAAACTCTGGAAACACCATATATTTT. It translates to CASSLLGTNSGNTIYF.